The present T cell receptor beta chain was sequenced within a study of CD8 T cells in ankylosing spondylitis (TCRdb year 2017). With regard to the full study: T cell receptor beta repertoires were profiled in healthy donors and ankylosing spondylitis patients so that disease-linked TCR variants could be found. In total, the full study cohort was made up of about 110 healthy donors and 25 ankylosing spondylitis patients. Samples of peripheral blood were taken, and for ankylosing spondylitis patients, synovial fluid was collected as well. Study-level results and caveats: Some motif variants had previously been reported in the synovial fluid and blood of reactive arthritis patients, which suggests shared mechanisms of disease initiation. Blood from ankylosing spondylitis patients appeared to be characterized by a TCR beta motif made up of several highly homologous amino acid variants. The disease-linked clones were reported to be significantly enriched in matched synovial fluid samples from ankylosing spondylitis patients. The disease-linked clones had a CD8+ phenotype and were found at relatively low frequencies in peripheral blood.

The data were produced on an Illumina HiSeq 2500. Quantitative 5'-RACE with molecular barcodes was the method used to prepare the TCR beta libraries. The paper's data handling went like this. Disease-linked TCR variants were identified with a new computational method built on a probabilistic model of VDJ rearrangement. TCRdb cleaned the public reads at Q25 with fastp, built clones with MiXCR and kept in-frame beta chains. Entries that share a CDR3 protein sequence are merged under the most common genes and DNA. These V and J calls rely on TCRdb rather than the paper's analysis. The sample table holds about 130,000 distinct CDR3 sequences, of which around 15% were seen once. Together, the top ten hold 2.5% to 3% of the sample. This clonotype was counted at least ten times. Which antigen it targets is not known. No base quality information exists; no much larger clone differs at one position. V drops 6 bases and J drops 0 bases, leaving 18 bases in between. Including cysteine and phenylalanine, the CDR3 has 15 amino acids. The CDR3 DNA has 45 bases and is translated from base 1. For CDR1 and CDR2, the germline V gene lists SQVTM and ANQGSEA.

Here the chain combines TRBV29-1 and TRBJ2-7, with TRBD1 as a weak D call on 6 bases. This TCR was recovered from a female donor with ankylosing spondylitis or in good health (not recorded which). The sequenced sample consisted of blood, either unsorted or a sorted T cell fraction (not recorded which). The sequenced DNA: TGCAGCGTGGACACGCGAACAGGGAACTCCTACGAGCAGTACTTC. Its protein product is CSVDTRTGNSYEQYF.